Sequencing of this T cell receptor (beta chain) was carried out in a study of T cell responses to AZD1222 COVID-19 vaccine. The CDR3 is made up of 13 amino acids. CDR1 is MNHEY and CDR2 is SMNVEV in the germline V gene (reference sequence). Losses at the gene ends were 7 bases for V and 5 bases for J; bases not matched to a gene: 4. This clone showed up just a few times. Here immunoSEQ multiplex PCR was the method, and the copy in TCRdb shows in-frame clones only, minus some. This table has 65,000 to 90,000 clones, nearly 90% appearing once. Recipients boosted at about 4 weeks or about 12 weeks are pooled.

The chain links TRBV27 to TRBJ1-1; the match to TRBD1 covers 10 bases. Sequenced material: peripheral blood, taken 28 days after the second AZD1222 dose. This sequence was found in an adult who received the AZD1222 COVID-19 vaccine. The CDR3: CASTRTGGTEAFF. In DNA, the CDR3 is TGTGCCAGCACCAGGACAGGGGGGACTGAAGCTTTCTTT.